The 32 T cell receptor beta chains below all came from one sample that was sequenced in a study of T-cell reconstitution after alpha-beta-depleted transplantation in children. Unique molecular identifiers were incorporated when the TCRbeta library was constructed. One entry per CDR3 protein results from TCRdb running MiXCR on the PCR reads. The table has about 610,000 distinct CDR3 sequences, 10% seen once. Sequencing used PBMCs from the stem cell graft donor, obtained from the stem cell graft. Receptors originate from a human donor who donated a stem cell graft to a child with acute myeloid leukemia.

Of note for this clonotype: At one boundary the junction diverges from the germline segment, which might be a read error. The V gene is TRBV7-2, the J gene TRBJ2-1, with D possibly being TRBD2 (5 bases). The CDR3 covers 15 residues. Germline-derived CDR1 and CDR2 are SGHTA and FQGNSA. Here the CDR3 reads CASSLEGAVYNEQFF. CDR3 sequence (DNA): TGTGCCAGCAGTTTAGAAGGAGCGGTCTACAATGAGCAGTTCTTC.

The genes are TRBV12-3 or TRBV12-4 and TRBJ1-5; D is uncertain. This CDR3 comprises 14 residues. Deletions cut 6 bases from V and 4 bases from J, with 13 bases between. CDR3 loop: CASSISTQNQPQHF. CDR3 bases: TGTGCCAGCAGCATTAGTACACAGAATCAGCCCCAGCATTTT.

This chain uses TRBV5-1 with TRBJ2-7; 9 positions match TRBD1. CDR1 SGHRS and CDR2 YFSETQ come from the germline V gene. V gave up 2 bases and J gave up 2 bases; unmatched junction bases: 5. The length of the CDR3 is 15 residues. Here the CDR3 reads CASSFGQGLAYEQYF. For the CDR3, the DNA is TGCGCCAGCAGCTTTGGACAGGGGTTAGCCTACGAGCAGTACTTC.

The chain has TRBV30 and TRBJ2-2; 9 bases fit TRBD2. There are 15 residues in the CDR3. Per germline, CDR1 GTSNPN and CDR2 SVGIG (reference sequence). Losses at the gene ends were 4 bases for V and 7 bases for J; bases not matched to a gene: 10. The CDR3 protein is CAWTISGSGNGELFF. CDR3 DNA: TGTGCCTGGACTATTAGCGGGAGTGGTAACGGGGAGCTGTTTTTT.

This clonotype was counted many times. This sequence joins TRBV2 and TRBJ2-2, with 7 positions matching TRBD2. From germline, CDR1 is SNHLY and CDR2 FYNNEI. J was trimmed by 4 bases and V by 6 bases; bases with no gene match: 5. The CDR3 has 14 residues. Written as DNA, the CDR3 is TGTGCCAGCAGGGCGGGAGCGGTCACCGGGGAGCTGTTTTTT. Its protein product is CASRAGAVTGELFF.

This clonotype has ten or more counts. The genes are TRBV20-1 and TRBJ2-2, with 9 positions matching TRBD1. Looked up from germline, CDR1 is DFQATT and CDR2 is SNEGSKA (reference sequence). V was clipped by 1 base and J by 5 bases; unmatched bases: 17. The length of the CDR3 is 19 residues. CDR3 amino acids: CSARGFPGQGPILTGELFF. The CDR3 DNA sequence: TGCAGTGCTAGAGGTTTTCCGGGACAGGGCCCGATTTTGACCGGGGAGCTGTTTTTT.

The rearrangement uses TRBV7-9 and TRBJ2-3; a possible D gene is TRBD1 (5 bases). The CDR3 contains 14 residues. Germline CDR1 SEHNR, CDR2 FQNEAQ (reference sequence). V was trimmed by 2 bases and J by 2 bases, leaving 8 bases between them. The CDR3 DNA sequence: TGTGCCAGCAGCTTATCACAGGCCACAGATACGCAGTATTTT. Protein: CASSLSQATDTQYF.

This clonotype came up a few times. The chain is built from TRBV12-3 or TRBV12-4 and TRBJ2-5; D gene ambiguous. With 3 bases removed from V and 1 base from J, the gap between germline ends came to 6 bases. The CDR3 runs to 13 residues. CDR3 sequence (DNA): TGTGCCAGCAGTTTTGACGCCCAAGAGACCCAGTACTTC. It specifies CASSFDAQETQYF.

V is TRBV20-1 and J is TRBJ1-5; D is perhaps TRBD1 (5 bases). The V and J ends lost 5 bases and 5 bases respectively, with 16 bases between them. CDR3 length equals 14 residues. Germline CDR1 and CDR2: DFQATT and SNEGSKA (reference sequence). This CDR3 reads CSAGYGTADQPQHF. For the CDR3, the DNA is TGCAGTGCTGGTTACGGGACGGCCGATCAGCCCCAGCATTTT.

This clonotype occurred a few times. The V and J genes are TRBV27 and TRBJ2-2; D may be TRBD1 or TRBD2 (5 bases each). V was trimmed by 8 bases and J by 4 bases, leaving 17 bases between them. The CDR3 spans 15 residues. Germline V gives CDR1 MNHEY, CDR2 SMNVEV (reference sequence). In DNA, the CDR3 is TGTGCCAGCCTCGACTTGGGACCGGTCACCGGGGAGCTGTTTTTT. Translating gives CASLDLGPVTGELFF.

The CDR3 nucleotides are TGCGCCAGCAGCCTTAGCGTAGCGGGAGGATCCAATGAGCAGTTCTTC. Its translation: CASSLSVAGGSNEQFF. The V call is TRBV4-3, the J call TRBJ2-1; 10 bases match TRBD2. The CDR3 length is 16 residues. The germline V gene encodes CDR1 LGHNA and CDR2 YSLEER. V shed 4 bases and J 6 bases; nucleotides not matched to a gene: 9.

V is TRBV3-1 and J is TRBJ1-5; TRBD1 matches 8 bases. The V gene's germline CDR1 is LGHDT and CDR2 YNNKEL (reference sequence). The V and J ends lost 1 base and 6 bases, in that order; junction bases with no gene match: 2. The CDR3 sequence is 14 residues long. Here the CDR3 reads CASSQAGGSQPQHF. CDR3 nucleotides: TGTGCCAGCAGCCAAGCAGGGGGCAGTCAGCCCCAGCATTTT.

This clonotype was counted many times. The chain carries TRBV5-1 and TRBJ1-6; no definite D call. This CDR3 region has 15 residues. Trimming took 0 bases from V and 12 from J, leaving 16 bases between them. Germline V gene data show CDR1 as SGHRS and CDR2 as YFSETQ. The CDR3 is CASSLEAAGIQPLHF. The CDR3 coding sequence is TGCGCCAGCAGCTTGGAAGCAGCCGGAATTCAACCCCTCCACTTT.

The genes are TRBV5-1 and TRBJ1-1; 9 positions agree with TRBD1. With 3 bases clipped from V and 5 bases from J, the junction kept 8 bases outside the gene matches. The CDR3 is 15 residues long. The germline V gene encodes CDR1 SGHRS and CDR2 YFSETQ. The DNA of the CDR3 is TGCGCCAGCAGCTGGGAGGGACAGGGCAGGACTGAAGCTTTCTTT. Its protein is CASSWEGQGRTEAFF.

This clonotype was observed a handful of times. The rearrangement uses TRBV2 and TRBJ1-5; no firm D call. The CDR3 contains 14 residues. V gave up 6 bases and J gave up 5 bases, with 14 bases separating them. Germline CDR1 is SNHLY and CDR2 is FYNNEI. Written as DNA, the CDR3 is TGTGCCAGCAGCCCCCCCCGGGGAGATCAGCCCCAGCATTTT. This gives the protein CASSPPRGDQPQHF. Combining the CDR3 with reference TRBV2 and TRBJ1-5 gives the whole variable domain EPEVTQTPSHQVTQMGQEVILRCVPISNHLYFYWYRQILGQKVEFLVSFYNNEISEKSEIFDDQFSVERPDGSNFTLKIRSTKLEDSAMYFCASSPPRGDQPQHFGDGTRLSIL.

The chain couples TRBV7-2 to TRBJ2-1; D is ambiguous. Trimming took off 1 base at V and 9 bases at J, with 13 bases between the two ends. CDR3 length: 14 residues. Germline lookup yields CDR1 SGHTA and CDR2 FQGNSA. CDR3 in amino acids: CASSLDQKRSEQFF. The CDR3 nucleotides read TGTGCCAGCAGCTTAGATCAAAAAAGGAGTGAGCAGTTCTTC.

This clonotype was detected ten times or more. This chain joins TRBV5-1 and TRBJ2-6; no clear D gene. CDR3 length: 14 amino acids. V was cut by 4 bases and J by 2 bases, with 7 bases left in between. The germline CDR1 and CDR2 sequences are SGHRS and YFSETQ. Written as DNA, the CDR3 is TGCGCCAGCAGCGCTCTCACTGGGGCCAACGTCCTGACTTTC. Protein product: CASSALTGANVLTF.

This clonotype was observed a handful of times. This rearrangement joins TRBV30 to TRBJ2-1; the D gene is possibly TRBD2 (6 bases). The CDR3 totals 15 residues. Trimming took 0 bases from V and 7 from J, leaving 16 bases between them. Per the germline V gene, CDR1 is GTSNPN and CDR2 is SVGIG (reference sequence). The CDR3 reads CAWSVSPGARNEQFF. The CDR3 nucleotides read TGTGCCTGGAGTGTATCACCGGGAGCAAGGAATGAGCAGTTCTTC. Full variable domain (missing parts from reference TRBV30 and TRBJ2-1): SQTIHQWPATLVQPVGSPLSLECTVEGTSNPNLYWYRQAAGRGLQLLFYSVGIGQISSEVPQNLSASRPQDRQFILSSKKLLLSDSGFYLCAWSVSPGARNEQFFGPGTRLTVL.

This clonotype showed up just a few times. The V gene is TRBV20-1, the J gene TRBJ1-2; tentative D call: TRBD1 (5 bases). Germline assignment: CDR1 DFQATT and CDR2 SNEGSKA (reference sequence). V was cut by 6 bases and J by 0 bases, with 8 bases left in between. This CDR3 comprises 12 residues. CDR3 sequence reads: CSARTTNYGYTF. CDR3 DNA sequence: TGCAGTGCAAGGACAACTAACTATGGCTACACCTTC.

CDR3: CSARFLAANSNQPQHF. CDR3 sequence (DNA): TGCAGTGCTAGATTTCTTGCGGCGAATAGCAATCAGCCCCAGCATTTT. The gene calls are TRBV20-1 and TRBJ1-5; D is ambiguous. The CDR3 is 16 residues long. Trimming stripped 2 bases from V and 0 bases from J, with 14 bases between. Germline assignment: CDR1 DFQATT and CDR2 SNEGSKA (reference sequence).

This clonotype was seen at least ten times. The V call is TRBV5-1, the J call TRBJ2-3; 8 nucleotides line up with TRBD1. The CDR3 runs to 15 residues. Germline CDR1 reads SGHRS; CDR2 reads YFSETQ. The trim removed 7 bases at V and 4 bases at J, leaving 11 bases unmatched. In DNA form, the CDR3 reads TGCGCCAGCCAGAATATCGGACAGGGATCAGATACGCAGTATTTT. Protein sequence: CASQNIGQGSDTQYF.

The CDR3 nucleotides are TGTGCCACCGGACTAGCGGCGACCGGGGAGCTGTTTTTT. Protein sequence: CATGLAATGELFF. The rearrangement joins TRBV10-3 to TRBJ2-2; 10 bases are a match to TRBD2. The germline gives CDR1 ENHRY, CDR2 SYGVKD. CDR3 length: 13 residues. Unmatched junction bases numbered 4, after V lost 10 bases and J lost 5 bases.

There are a few counts of this clonotype. This chain joins TRBV6-5 and TRBJ2-6, with D perhaps assigned TRBD1 or TRBD2 (5 bases each). The CDR3 has 18 residues. CDR1 is MNHEY, CDR2 SVGAGI, per germline. V was pared by 2 bases and J by 0 bases, with 14 bases between. The CDR3 coding sequence is TGTGCCAGCAGTTACATACGGGGCACTCTCTCTGGGGCCAACGTCCTGACTTTC. Residues: CASSYIRGTLSGANVLTF.

This clonotype was observed a few times. This rearrangement joins TRBV28 to TRBJ2-1; 15 nucleotides agree with TRBD2. The CDR3 covers 15 residues. V shed 6 bases and J 9 bases; nucleotides not matched to a gene: 6. Germline CDR1 MDHEN, CDR2 SYDVKM. The CDR3 DNA reads TGTGCCAGCAGCTCGGGACTAGCGGGAGGAGGTGAGCAGTTCTTC. This encodes CASSSGLAGGGEQFF. Complete variable domain (other parts from reference TRBV28 and TRBJ2-1): DVKVTQSSRYLVKRTGEKVFLECVQDMDHENMFWYRQDPGLGLRLIYFSYDVKMKEKGDIPEGYSVSREKKERFSLILESASTNQTSMYLCASSSGLAGGGEQFFGPGTRLTVL.

This clonotype was seen repeatedly, ten times or more. The chain uses TRBV5-1 and TRBJ1-2, with TRBD1 identical over 9 bases. J lost 6 bases, V lost 3 bases, and 15 bases had no gene match. CDR3 length: 17 amino acids. Germline V lookup: CDR1 SGHRS, CDR2 YFSETQ. In nucleotides, the CDR3 is TGCGCCAGCAGCTACGGGACAGGGCCCGGGAATTTTGATGGCTACACCTTC. Protein sequence: CASSYGTGPGNFDGYTF.

V is TRBV25-1 and J is TRBJ2-2, with TRBD2 as a possible D gene (6 bases). The V end was cut by 6 bases, the J end by 5 bases, with 19 bases between. The CDR3 loop spans 16 amino acids. Germline V gene sequence: CDR1 MGHDK, CDR2 SYGVNS. In DNA form, the CDR3 reads TGTGCCAGCAGCAATCTTGGGGGGTCCCAAACCGGGGAGCTGTTTTTT. It yields the protein CASSNLGGSQTGELFF.

This clonotype was detected ten times or more. V is TRBV10-3 and J is TRBJ1-3, with no clear D. V was pared by 0 bases and J by 3 bases, with 0 bases between. Germline loops: CDR1 ENHRY, CDR2 SYGVKD. CDR3 length: 12 amino acids. Here the CDR3 reads CAISESGNTIYF. DNA of the CDR3: TGTGCCATCAGTGAGTCTGGAAACACCATATATTTT.

The chain is built from TRBV12-3 or TRBV12-4 and TRBJ1-5; the D is unclear. The CDR3 length is 14 residues. Trimming cost V 3 bases and J 1 base, with 7 bases left between them. CDR3 residues: CASSFFGSNQPQHF. The CDR3 DNA reads as TGTGCCAGCAGTTTCTTTGGAAGCAATCAGCCCCAGCATTTT.

The chain links TRBV18 to TRBJ2-5; D gene uncertain. Germline CDR1 is KGHSH and CDR2 is LQKENI. CDR3 size: 15 residues. Deletions cut 3 bases from V and 2 bases from J, with 13 bases between. In nucleotides, the CDR3 is TGTGCCAGCTCACCTCCAGGTGGAGTTCAAGAGACCCAGTACTTC. Its translation: CASSPPGGVQETQYF.

V usage is TRBV11-2 and J usage is TRBJ1-4, with a weak D call TRBD1 (6 bases). Germline values: CDR1 SGHAT, CDR2 FQNNGV. CDR3 length: 14 residues. Between the trimmed V and J ends, which lost 5 bases and 5 bases, there was a span of 12 bases. CDR3 sequence: CASSITGNNEKLFF. For the CDR3, the DNA is TGTGCCAGCAGCATCACAGGGAACAATGAAAAACTGTTTTTT.

With regard to this clonotype: Since the CDR3 does not end with the conserved phenylalanine or tryptophan, this likely comes from a read error. This chain connects TRBV7-9 to TRBJ1-3, with D hard to call. Germline-derived CDR1 and CDR2 are SEHNR and FQNEAQ (reference sequence). V dropped 3 bases and J dropped 9 bases, with 12 bases sitting between them. The CDR3 spans 13 residues. The CDR3 protein is CASSLQEGGTIYS. The CDR3 bases are TGTGCCAGCAGCTTGCAAGAGGGAGGCACCATATATTCT.

This chain connects TRBV21-1 to TRBJ2-7; the D call in the table, TRBD1, was not verified against the DNA. TRBV21-1 is noted as a pseudogene. This CDR3 has 15 residues. The CDR3 DNA is TGTGCCAGCACCCACAGTTGTCCGGGTTCCTACGAGCAGTACTTC. Residues: CASTHSCPGSYEQYF.